The clone carrying this TCR beta chain appeared a few times. The record originates from a study of blood T cell repertoires in COVID-19. On the study more broadly: COVID-19 samples, acute and convalescent, were from the United States, Italy and Spain. PBMCs, B-cell-depleted T cells, or T cells were the source of the cDNA or gDNA that made up the material.

Per the germline V gene, CDR1 is MNHEY and CDR2 is SMNVEV (reference sequence). After removal of 5 bases from V and 2 bases from J, the junction contained 5 bases not matched to a gene. This CDR3 is 14 amino acids long. TCRdb's copy holds only in-frame clones and misses some; the assay was immunoSEQ multiplex PCR. This sample has 90,000 to 100,000 clones, with approximately 81% found just once. This TCR came from a woman at least 80 years old with acute or convalescent COVID-19. Input material: peripheral blood. The chain has TRBV27 and TRBJ1-1; TRBD1 aligns across 7 bases. Here the CDR3 DNA reads TGTGCCAGCAGTCCATGGACAGGTAACACTGAAGCTTTCTTT. Protein sequence: CASSPWTGNTEAFF.